The table lists the clone carrying this T cell receptor beta chain with many counts. The antigen remains undetermined. This sample is part of a study of T cells after yellow fever vaccination. Using its own MiXCR run on the 5' RACE reads, TCRdb lists one record per CDR3 protein. This sample has about 160,000 distinct CDR3 sequences, with less than 9% found just once. This CDR3 region has 16 residues. Between the trimmed V and J ends, which lost 4 bases and 1 base, there was a span of 11 bases. Germline assignment: CDR1 SGHTA and CDR2 FQGTGA. Points from the study as a whole: High-abundance clonotypes from the bulk population could contaminate FACS-sorted repertoires.

The receptor was isolated from a man aged 18 to 29 who received the YFV17D yellow fever vaccine. This sequence joins TRBV7-3 and TRBJ2-6; either TRBD1 or TRBD2 may supply D (5 bases each). The specimen was CD4+ T cells sorted from PBMCs, collected 5 days after the first yellow fever vaccination. As DNA, the CDR3 is TGTGCCAGCAGCTCCTATGGGGGTTCTGGGGCCAACGTCCTGACTTTC. Protein product: CASSSYGGSGANVLTF.